These 19 T cell receptor beta chains originate from one sample sequenced in a study of T cell responses to AZD1222 COVID-19 vaccine. Sequenced by immunoSEQ multiplex PCR; TCRdb stores in-frame clones only, minus some. The sample shows about 79,000 clones, approximately 80% of them seen only once. The material was peripheral blood, obtained on day 0 of AZD1222 vaccination. All receptors derive from an adult in good health.

This clone turned up a few times. V is TRBV4-1 and J is TRBJ2-7, with D possibly TRBD2 on 5 matching bases. Germline CDR1 MGHRA, CDR2 YSYEKL. V dropped 1 base and J dropped 1 base, with 11 bases sitting between them. The CDR3 extends over 15 amino acids. As DNA, the CDR3 is TGCGCCAGCAGCCAAGCCGCTAGCTGGTCCTACGAGCAGTACTTC. As protein: CASSQAASWSYEQYF.

The V call is TRBV6-1, the J call TRBJ2-5; 8 bases fit TRBD1. The V gene's germline CDR1 is MNHNS and CDR2 SASEGT. With V trimmed by 2 bases and J by 3 bases, 8 bases remained unmatched. This CDR3 contains 16 residues. CDR3 amino acids: CASSESATGAEETQYF. The CDR3, as DNA: TGTGCCAGCAGTGAATCTGCGACAGGGGCCGAAGAGACCCAGTACTTC.

The chain joins TRBV5-1 to TRBJ2-2; 11 bases match TRBD1. With V trimmed by 0 bases and J by 6 bases, 1 base remained unmatched. Germline loops: CDR1 SGHRS, CDR2 YFSETQ. This CDR3 region has 15 residues. The CDR3 region is CASSLEGQGAGELFF. The CDR3 nucleotides are TGCGCCAGCAGCTTGGAGGGACAGGGGGCCGGGGAGCTGTTTTTT.

The chain employs TRBV6-2 or TRBV6-3 and TRBJ2-4; no clear D gene. The CDR3 consists of 16 residues. CDR1 is MNHEY, CDR2 SVGEGT, per germline. With 5 bases removed from V and 0 bases from J, the gap between germline ends came to 14 bases. In nucleotides, the CDR3 is TGTGCCAGCAGTGCCCCCCAAGTGGTAGCCAAAAACATTCAGTACTTC. It specifies CASSAPQVVAKNIQYF.

This chain links TRBV28 with TRBJ2-2; 12 bases match TRBD2. This CDR3 contains 17 residues. Trimming removed 5 bases from V and 0 bases from J; junction bases left unmatched: 4. Germline-derived CDR1 and CDR2 are MDHEN and SYDVKM. CDR3 nucleotide sequence: TGTGCCAGCAGTCAGCTAGCGGGAGGGCCGAACACCGGGGAGCTGTTTTTT. Its protein product is CASSQLAGGPNTGELFF.

This clone was found a few times. The J gene is TRBJ1-4, the V gene TRBV5-5; possible D gene TRBD1, 6 bases. From germline, CDR1 is SGHKS and CDR2 YYEKEE (reference sequence). The CDR3 runs 17 residues. V gave up 0 bases and J gave up 7 bases, with 19 bases separating them. The CDR3 nucleotides read TGTGCCAGCAGCTTGGCTTTGCAAAAATTCAGGGGTGAAAAACTGTTTTTT. Its translation: CASSLALQKFRGEKLFF.

V gene TRBV4-1 combines with J gene TRBJ1-5, with D possibly matching TRBD1 (6 bases). The germline gives CDR1 MGHRA, CDR2 YSYEKL. Between the trimmed V and J ends, which lost 3 bases and 0 bases, there was a span of 18 bases. This CDR3 region has 18 residues. DNA of the CDR3: TGCGCCAGCAGCCACGCAGACCAGGGGCTTGATAGCAATCAGCCCCAGCATTTT. Residues: CASSHADQGLDSNQPQHF.

The genes are TRBV28 and TRBJ1-3; 7 bases line up with TRBD1. Per germline, CDR1 MDHEN and CDR2 SYDVKM. The length of the CDR3 is 14 residues. Trimming at V came to 6 bases and at J to 4 bases, leaving 6 bases not matched to a gene. This CDR3 is CASSAPGQGNTIYF. Written as DNA, the CDR3 is TGTGCCAGCAGCGCCCCGGGACAGGGAAACACCATATATTTT.

The chain employs TRBV2 and TRBJ1-2; 7 bases are shared with TRBD1. After removal of 4 bases from V and 8 bases from J, the junction contained 7 bases not matched to a gene. The CDR3 spans 13 residues. Germline V gene data show CDR1 as SNHLY and CDR2 as FYNNEI. For the CDR3, the DNA is TGTGCCAGCAGTGGACAGGGCCTACGGGGCTACACCTTC. This encodes CASSGQGLRGYTF.

This chain uses TRBV7-9 with TRBJ2-5; no clear D. The germline V and J ends were trimmed by 5 bases and 5 bases, with 12 bases remaining between them. Germline V gene lookup returns CDR1 SEHNR and CDR2 FQNEAQ (reference sequence). There are 13 residues in the CDR3. CDR3 coding DNA: TGTGCCAGCAGCCCGATGACGCCGGAGACCCAGTACTTC. Translated: CASSPMTPETQYF.

The genes are TRBV2 and TRBJ2-3; D might be TRBD1 (6 bases). Germline lookup yields CDR1 SNHLY and CDR2 FYNNEI. This CDR3 region has 13 residues. The ends were cut back, 7 bases at V and 2 bases at J, with 10 bases in the middle. The CDR3 bases are TGTGCCAGCATAGGGGGTTACACAGATACGCAGTATTTT. Translation gives CASIGGYTDTQYF.

The genes are TRBV5-1 and TRBJ1-1; D is unresolved. This CDR3 comprises 13 residues. In germline, CDR1 is SGHRS, CDR2 YFSETQ. Trimming took off 7 bases at V and 5 bases at J, with 15 bases between the two ends. The CDR3 DNA is TGCGCCAGCTCCGGCCAAGTCCGAACTGAAGCTTTCTTT. Translated: CASSGQVRTEAFF.

This sequence joins TRBV18 and TRBJ1-4, with D maybe TRBD1 (6 bases). This CDR3 spans 15 amino acids. V dropped 6 bases and J dropped 4 bases, with 15 bases sitting between them. The germline gives CDR1 KGHSH, CDR2 LQKENI. CDR3 sequence (DNA): TGTGCCAGCTCCCCCCCCCAAGGGGGTAATGAAAAACTGTTTTTT. It is translated as CASSPPQGGNEKLFF.

The chain is built from TRBV2 and TRBJ1-3; D is unresolved. The CDR3 totals 14 residues. Germline values: CDR1 SNHLY, CDR2 FYNNEI. Trimming pared 6 bases from V and 0 bases from J, leaving 9 bases between. The CDR3 nucleotides are TGTGCCAGCAGAACCGGGTTCTCTGGAAACACCATATATTTT. Its translation: CASRTGFSGNTIYF.

This clone has just a few counts. The rearrangement links TRBV2 to TRBJ1-5; maybe TRBD1 (6 bases). With 9 bases removed from V and 0 bases from J, the gap between germline ends came to 9 bases. This CDR3 region has 13 residues. CDR1 and CDR2 (germline): SNHLY, FYNNEI. The CDR3 loop reads CASRQDSNQPQHF. The CDR3 nucleotides are TGTGCCAGTAGACAGGATAGCAATCAGCCCCAGCATTTT.

This sequence joins TRBV5-6 and TRBJ1-2; D might be TRBD1 (6 bases). The CDR3 covers 16 residues. Trimming shortened V by 1 base and J by 1 base, and 14 bases separated the two germline ends. Per the germline V gene, CDR1 is SGHDT and CDR2 is YYEEEE. CDR3 loop: CASSLWGPGVNYGYTF. CDR3 nucleotides: TGTGCCAGCAGCTTGTGGGGGCCAGGTGTTAACTATGGCTACACCTTC.

The chain recombines TRBV21-1 with TRBJ2-4. TRBV21-1 is a documented pseudogene. The CDR3 contains 15 residues. This CDR3 is CASSKDGAFKNIQYF. DNA of the CDR3: TGTGCCAGCAGCAAGGACGGAGCTTTCAAAAACATTCAGTACTTC.

The chain recombines TRBV19 with TRBJ1-1; maybe TRBD1 (6 bases). The V end lost 6 bases, the J end lost 0 bases, and 11 bases lay between the germline ends. CDR1 is LNHDA, CDR2 SQIVND, per germline (reference sequence). The CDR3 runs 14 residues. In DNA form, the CDR3 reads TGTGCCAGTAGCCCACAGGGCATGAACACTGAAGCTTTCTTT. Encoded protein: CASSPQGMNTEAFF.

This sequence joins TRBV29-1 and TRBJ1-5, with TRBD1 matching 12 bases. Trimming cost V 6 bases and J 5 bases; bases outside gene matches: 5. CDR1 is SQVTM and CDR2 is ANQGSEA in the germline V gene. The CDR3 is 14 residues long. The CDR3, as DNA: TGCAGCGTCCGGGACAGGGGGCTTGATCAGCCCCAGCATTTT. It is translated as CSVRDRGLDQPQHF.